Detailed here is one T cell receptor beta chain. Its antigen is not identified. The sample is drawn from a study of blood T cells in healthy people across ages. Study at large: When template switching was applied, about one barcoded beta molecule was captured per two T cells. Study-level points and caveats: Strongly correlated with naive T cell percentage was TCR beta diversity.

Using a J-beta primer mix together with a sample-barcoded 5' primer, a second PCR was run for roughly 6 to 11 cycles. TCRdb passed the 5' RACE reads through MiXCR, listing each CDR3 protein once. The repertoire includes around 940,000 distinct CDR3 sequences, 51% of them detected once, and about 22% sits in the top ten. The study recruited healthy Caucasian donors from Russia who were aged about 6 to 90. Roughly 10 milliliters of peripheral blood were drawn from each donor. The CDR3 loop spans 14 amino acids. CDR1 is MDHEN and CDR2 is SYDVKM in the germline V gene. V gave up 6 bases and J gave up 2 bases, with 14 bases separating them.

Sequencing was performed on blood. The TCR comes from a woman aged 55-69 years in good health. This chain uses TRBV28 with TRBJ2-7, with a weak D call TRBD2 (7 bases). CDR3 nucleotide sequence: TGTGCCAGCAGGCCCCAGGGGACTACCTACGAGCAGTACTTC. This encodes CASRPQGTTYEQYF.